Detailed here is one TCR beta chain. Authors' processing steps: Nucleated cell number was recorded as an estimate derived from reference gene primer amplification. The table came from immunoSEQ multiplex PCR; TCRdb's copy has only in-frame clones and leaves some out. V, J and clone size derive from that table, while D and trimming were established from the DNA sequence. Of under 300,000 clones listed, 84% are singletons. This sample was included in a study of blood T cell repertoires in COVID-19. Study-level information: Collection of acute and convalescent COVID-19 samples took place in the United States, Italy and Spain. From T cells, B-cell-depleted T cells, or PBMCs came the material, which was cDNA or gDNA.

CDR3 length: 14 residues. J gave up 8 bases and V 10 bases, and 10 bases lay outside the gene matches. Germline CDR1 reads MNHEY; CDR2 reads SVGAGI. This receptor was taken from a woman in her thirties or forties who had recovered from COVID-19. This chain joins TRBV6-5 and TRBJ1-4; 10 bases agree with TRBD1. What was sequenced was peripheral blood. The CDR3 reads CAIRQGALEEKLFF. The CDR3 nucleotides are TGTGCCATACGACAGGGGGCTTTGGAGGAAAAACTGTTTTTT.